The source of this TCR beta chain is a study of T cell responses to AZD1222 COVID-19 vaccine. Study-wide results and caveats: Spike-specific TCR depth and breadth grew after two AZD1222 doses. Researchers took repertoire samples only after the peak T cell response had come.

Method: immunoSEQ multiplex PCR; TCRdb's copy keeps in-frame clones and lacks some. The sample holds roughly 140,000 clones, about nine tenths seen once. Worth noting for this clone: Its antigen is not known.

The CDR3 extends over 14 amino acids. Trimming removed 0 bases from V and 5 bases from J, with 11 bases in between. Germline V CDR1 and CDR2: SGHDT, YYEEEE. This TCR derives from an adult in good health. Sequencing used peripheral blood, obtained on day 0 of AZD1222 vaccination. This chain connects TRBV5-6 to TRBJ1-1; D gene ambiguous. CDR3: CASSLVGLKTEAFF. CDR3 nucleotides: TGTGCCAGCAGCTTGGTGGGGTTAAAAACTGAAGCTTTCTTT.